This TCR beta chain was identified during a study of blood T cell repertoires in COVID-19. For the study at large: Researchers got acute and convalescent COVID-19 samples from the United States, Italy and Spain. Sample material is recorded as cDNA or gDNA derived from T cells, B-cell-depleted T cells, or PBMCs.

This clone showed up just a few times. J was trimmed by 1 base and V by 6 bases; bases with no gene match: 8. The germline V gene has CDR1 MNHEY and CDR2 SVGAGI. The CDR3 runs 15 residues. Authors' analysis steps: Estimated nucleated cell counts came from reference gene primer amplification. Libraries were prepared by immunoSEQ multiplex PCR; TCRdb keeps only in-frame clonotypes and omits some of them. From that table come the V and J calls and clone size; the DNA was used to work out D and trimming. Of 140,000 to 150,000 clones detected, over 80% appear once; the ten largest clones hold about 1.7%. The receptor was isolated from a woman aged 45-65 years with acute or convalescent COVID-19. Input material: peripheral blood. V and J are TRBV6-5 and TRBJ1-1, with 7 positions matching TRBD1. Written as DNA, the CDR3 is TGTGCCAGCAGCGCTGTGGGACAGCCGAACACTGAAGCTTTCTTT. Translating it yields CASSAVGQPNTEAFF.